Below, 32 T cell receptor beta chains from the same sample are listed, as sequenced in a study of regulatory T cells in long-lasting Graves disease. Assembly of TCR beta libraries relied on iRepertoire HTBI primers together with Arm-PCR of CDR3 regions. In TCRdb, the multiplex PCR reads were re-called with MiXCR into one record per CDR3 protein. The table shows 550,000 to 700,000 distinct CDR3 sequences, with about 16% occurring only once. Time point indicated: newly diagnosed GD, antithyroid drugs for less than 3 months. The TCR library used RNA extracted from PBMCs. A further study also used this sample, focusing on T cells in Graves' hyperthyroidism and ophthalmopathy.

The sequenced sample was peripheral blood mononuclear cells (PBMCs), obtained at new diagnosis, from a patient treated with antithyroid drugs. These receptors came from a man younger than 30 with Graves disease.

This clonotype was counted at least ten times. CDR3 region: CASSPQGGDTQYF. CDR3 DNA: TGCGCCAGCAGCCCCCAAGGGGGAGATACGCAGTATTTT. This rearrangement joins TRBV5-1 to TRBJ2-3; a weak D match, TRBD1 (6 bases). The CDR3 covers 13 residues. Germline V gives CDR1 SGHRS, CDR2 YFSETQ. V was trimmed by 4 bases and J by 5 bases, leaving 11 bases between them.

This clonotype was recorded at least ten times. The CDR3 nucleotides read TGTGCCAGCGCCACAGGGTCCCTGTCAGGCTACACCTTC. It codes for CASATGSLSGYTF. The chain has TRBV16 and TRBJ1-2; D is perhaps TRBD1 (6 bases). This CDR3 is 13 amino acids long. Germline V gene data show CDR1 as KGHSY and CDR2 as FQNENV. Trimming stripped 8 bases from V and 8 bases from J, with 18 bases between.

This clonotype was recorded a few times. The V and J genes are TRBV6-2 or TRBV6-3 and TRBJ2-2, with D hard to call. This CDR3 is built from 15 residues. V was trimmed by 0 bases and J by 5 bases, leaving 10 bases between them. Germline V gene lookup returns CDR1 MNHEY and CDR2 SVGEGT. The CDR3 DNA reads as TGTGCCAGCAGTTACTCGGCCAGCTTGACCGGGGAGCTGTTTTTT. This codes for CASSYSASLTGELFF.

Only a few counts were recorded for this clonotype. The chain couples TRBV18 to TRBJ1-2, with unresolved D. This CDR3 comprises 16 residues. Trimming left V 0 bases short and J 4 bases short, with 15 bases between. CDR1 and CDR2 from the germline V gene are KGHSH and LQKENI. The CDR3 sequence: CASSPPVWGDGYGYTF. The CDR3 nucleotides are TGTGCCAGCTCACCACCGGTTTGGGGAGATGGCTATGGCTACACCTTC.

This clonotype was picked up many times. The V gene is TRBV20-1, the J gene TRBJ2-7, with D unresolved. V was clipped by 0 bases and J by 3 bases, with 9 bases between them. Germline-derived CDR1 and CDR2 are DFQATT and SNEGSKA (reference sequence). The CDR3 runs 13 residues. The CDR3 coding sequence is TGCAGTGCTAGAGAAACCCTGAACTACGAGCAGTACTTC. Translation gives CSARETLNYEQYF.

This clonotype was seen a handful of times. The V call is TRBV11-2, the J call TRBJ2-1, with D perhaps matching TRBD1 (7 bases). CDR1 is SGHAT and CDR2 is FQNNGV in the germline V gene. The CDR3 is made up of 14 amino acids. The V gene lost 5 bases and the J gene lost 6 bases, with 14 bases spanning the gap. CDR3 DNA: TGTGCCAGCAGCCCAGGGGGGTTGAGCAATGAGCAGTTCTTC. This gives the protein CASSPGGLSNEQFF.

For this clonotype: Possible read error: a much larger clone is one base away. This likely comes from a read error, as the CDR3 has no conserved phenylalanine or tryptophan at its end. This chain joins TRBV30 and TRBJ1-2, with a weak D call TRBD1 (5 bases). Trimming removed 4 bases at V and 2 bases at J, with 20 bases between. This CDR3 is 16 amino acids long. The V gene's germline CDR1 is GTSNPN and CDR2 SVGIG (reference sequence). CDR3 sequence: CAWNPLSREGNYGYTL. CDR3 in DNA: TGTGCCTGGAACCCCCTGAGCAGGGAGGGGAACTATGGCTACACCCTC.

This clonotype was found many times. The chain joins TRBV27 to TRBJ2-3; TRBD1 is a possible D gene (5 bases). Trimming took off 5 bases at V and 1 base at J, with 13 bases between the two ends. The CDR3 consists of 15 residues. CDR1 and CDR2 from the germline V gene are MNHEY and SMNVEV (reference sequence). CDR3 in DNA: TGTGCCAGCAGTCCCCCCCTGACAGGCACAGATACGCAGTATTTT. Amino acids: CASSPPLTGTDTQYF.

As DNA, the CDR3 is TGTGCCAGCAGCCGTTCGGGACTAGCGGGAGGTACAGATACGCAGTATTTT. Encoded protein: CASSRSGLAGGTDTQYF. The rearrangement joins TRBV3-1 to TRBJ2-3, with 15 nucleotides matching TRBD2. From germline, CDR1 is LGHDT and CDR2 YNNKEL (reference sequence). The CDR3 sequence is 17 residues long. Losses at the gene ends were 4 bases for V and 3 bases for J; bases not matched to a gene: 5.

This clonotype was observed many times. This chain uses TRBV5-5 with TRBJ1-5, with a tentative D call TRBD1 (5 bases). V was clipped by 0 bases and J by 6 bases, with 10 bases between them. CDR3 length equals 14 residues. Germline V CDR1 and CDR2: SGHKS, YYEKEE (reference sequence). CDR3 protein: CASSLEGSGQPQHF. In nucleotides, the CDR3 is TGTGCCAGCAGCTTGGAGGGGTCGGGTCAGCCCCAGCATTTT. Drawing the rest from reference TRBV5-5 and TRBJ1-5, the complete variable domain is DAGVTQSPTHLIKTRGQQVTLRCSPISGHKSVSWYQQVLGQGPQFIFQYYEKEERGRGNFPDRFSARQFPNYSSELNVNALLLGDSALYLCASSLEGSGQPQHFGDGTRLSIL.

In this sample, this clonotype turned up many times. The CDR3 spells CASKFSGSYEQYF. CDR3 DNA: TGTGCCAGCAAATTTAGCGGGAGCTACGAGCAGTACTTC. J is TRBJ2-7 and V is TRBV3-1, with 9 bases matching TRBD2. The trim removed 7 bases at V and 3 bases at J, leaving 4 bases unmatched. The germline gives CDR1 LGHDT, CDR2 YNNKEL (reference sequence). CDR3 length: 13 amino acids.

CDR3 sequence (DNA): TGTGCCACCATCTCCGGGACAGTATACAATGAGCAGTTCTTC. Translation: CATISGTVYNEQFF. The rearrangement joins TRBV24-1 to TRBJ2-1; 7 positions match TRBD1. After removal of 8 bases from V and 4 bases from J, the junction contained 7 bases not matched to a gene. In germline, CDR1 is KGHDR, CDR2 SFDVKD. This CDR3 is 14 amino acids long.

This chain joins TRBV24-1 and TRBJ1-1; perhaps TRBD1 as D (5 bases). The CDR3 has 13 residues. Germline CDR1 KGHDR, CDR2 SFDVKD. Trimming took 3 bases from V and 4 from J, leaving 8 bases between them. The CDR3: CATSDRRGTEAFF. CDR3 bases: TGTGCCACCAGTGATCGAAGGGGCACTGAAGCTTTCTTT.

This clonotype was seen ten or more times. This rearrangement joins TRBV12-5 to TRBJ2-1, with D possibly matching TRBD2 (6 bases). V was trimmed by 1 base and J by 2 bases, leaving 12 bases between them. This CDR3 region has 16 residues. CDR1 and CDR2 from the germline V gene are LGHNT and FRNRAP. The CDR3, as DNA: TGTGCTAGTGGTTTGGGCCGTAGCGGCCCCTACAATGAGCAGTTCTTC. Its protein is CASGLGRSGPYNEQFF.

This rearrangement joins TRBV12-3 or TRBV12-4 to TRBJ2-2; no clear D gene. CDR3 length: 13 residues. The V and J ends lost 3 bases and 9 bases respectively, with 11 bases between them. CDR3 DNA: TGTGCCAGCAGTTTTACTTATGTACGGGAGCTGTTTTTT. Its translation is CASSFTYVRELFF.

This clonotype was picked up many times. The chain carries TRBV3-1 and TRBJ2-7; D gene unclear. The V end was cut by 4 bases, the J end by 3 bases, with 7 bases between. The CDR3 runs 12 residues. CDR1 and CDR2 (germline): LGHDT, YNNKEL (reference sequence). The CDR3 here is CASSLPGYEQYF. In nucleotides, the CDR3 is TGTGCCAGCAGCCTCCCAGGCTACGAGCAGTACTTC.

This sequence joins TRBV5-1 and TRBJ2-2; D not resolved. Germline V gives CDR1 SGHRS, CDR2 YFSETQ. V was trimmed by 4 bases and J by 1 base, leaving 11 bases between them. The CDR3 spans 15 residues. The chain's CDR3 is CASSLWVENTGELFF. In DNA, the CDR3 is TGCGCCAGCAGCCTATGGGTGGAGAACACCGGGGAGCTGTTTTTT.

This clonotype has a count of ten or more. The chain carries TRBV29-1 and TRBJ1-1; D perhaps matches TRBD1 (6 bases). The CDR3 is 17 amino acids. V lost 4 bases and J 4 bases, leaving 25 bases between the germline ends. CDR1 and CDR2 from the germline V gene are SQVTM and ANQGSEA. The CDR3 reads CSVGGTGHHERVTEAFF. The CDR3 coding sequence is TGCAGCGTTGGTGGCACGGGACACCATGAAAGGGTCACTGAAGCTTTCTTT.

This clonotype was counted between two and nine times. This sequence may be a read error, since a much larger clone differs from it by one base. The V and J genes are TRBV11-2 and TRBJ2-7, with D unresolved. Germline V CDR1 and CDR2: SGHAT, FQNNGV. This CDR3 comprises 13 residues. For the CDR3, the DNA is TGTGCCAGCAACTTAGTTCCGGAATACGAGCAGTACTTC. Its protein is CASNLVPEYEQYF.

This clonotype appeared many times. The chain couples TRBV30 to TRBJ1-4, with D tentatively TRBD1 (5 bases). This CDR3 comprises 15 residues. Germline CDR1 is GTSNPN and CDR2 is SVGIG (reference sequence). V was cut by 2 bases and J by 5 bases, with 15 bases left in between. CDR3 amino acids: CAWSTGAHSNEKLFF. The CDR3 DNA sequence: TGTGCCTGGAGTACCGGGGCCCACTCCAATGAAAAACTGTTTTTT.

The CDR3 coding sequence is TGCAGCGTTCGGGAGCGACTTATTTCCTACGAGCAGTACTTC. Translation: CSVRERLISYEQYF. The chain carries TRBV29-1 and TRBJ2-7; a weak D match, TRBD2 (6 bases). V lost 5 bases and J 1 base, leaving 15 bases between the germline ends. CDR1 is SQVTM and CDR2 is ANQGSEA in the germline V gene. The CDR3 totals 14 residues.

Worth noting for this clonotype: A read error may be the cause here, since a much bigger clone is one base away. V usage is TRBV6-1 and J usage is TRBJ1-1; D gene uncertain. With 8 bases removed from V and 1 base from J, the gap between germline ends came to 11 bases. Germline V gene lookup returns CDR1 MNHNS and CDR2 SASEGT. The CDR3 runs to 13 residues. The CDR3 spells CASREAKNTEAFF. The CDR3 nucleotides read TGTGCCAGCCGGGAGGCGAAGAACACTGAAGCTTTCTTT.

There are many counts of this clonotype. CDR3 in DNA: TGTGCCAGCAGGGGAGGACAGGTCAAACGAAATGAGCAGTTCTTC. Translation: CASRGGQVKRNEQFF. This chain links TRBV3-1 with TRBJ2-1; D perhaps matches TRBD1 (7 bases). Looked up from germline, CDR1 is LGHDT and CDR2 is YNNKEL (reference sequence). Trimming removed 6 bases at V and 7 bases at J, with 19 bases between. The CDR3 has 15 amino acids.

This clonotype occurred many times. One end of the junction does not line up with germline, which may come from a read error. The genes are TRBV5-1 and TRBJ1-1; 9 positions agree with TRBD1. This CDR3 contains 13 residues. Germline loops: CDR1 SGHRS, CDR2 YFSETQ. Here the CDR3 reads CASSLQGATEAFF. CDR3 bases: TGTGCCAGCAGCTTACAGGGGGCAACTGAAGCTTTCTTT.

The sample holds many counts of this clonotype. CDR3 residues: CASSRGGGGQPQHF. CDR3 nucleotide sequence: TGTGCCAGCAGCCGTGGGGGTGGTGGTCAGCCCCAGCATTTT. The chain joins TRBV28 to TRBJ1-5; TRBD1 might be the D (5 bases). There are 14 residues in the CDR3. Germline V gene data show CDR1 as MDHEN and CDR2 as SYDVKM. Trimming removed 6 bases from V and 6 bases from J, with 15 bases in between.

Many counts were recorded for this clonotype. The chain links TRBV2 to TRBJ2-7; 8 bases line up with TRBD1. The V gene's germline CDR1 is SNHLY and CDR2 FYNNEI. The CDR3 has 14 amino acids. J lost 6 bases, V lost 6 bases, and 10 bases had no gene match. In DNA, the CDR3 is TGTGCCAGCAGCCAAAGGACAGGGAAATTCGAGCAGTACTTC. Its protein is CASSQRTGKFEQYF.

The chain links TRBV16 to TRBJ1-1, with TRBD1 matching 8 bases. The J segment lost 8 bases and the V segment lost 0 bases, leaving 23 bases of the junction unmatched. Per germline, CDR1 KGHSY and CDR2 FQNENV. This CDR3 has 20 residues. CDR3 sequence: CASSQSFFRQGRITPFEAFF. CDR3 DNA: TGTGCCAGCAGCCAATCTTTTTTTCGACAGGGGCGAATAACGCCTTTCGAAGCTTTCTTT.

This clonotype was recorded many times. This chain's CDR3 is CASSEDRGLYNEQFF. The CDR3 coding sequence is TGTGCCAGCAGTGAGGACAGGGGGCTTTACAATGAGCAGTTCTTC. V gene TRBV2 combines with J gene TRBJ2-1; 11 nucleotides line up with TRBD1. Germline V lookup: CDR1 SNHLY, CDR2 FYNNEI. V lost 3 bases and J lost 4; bases outside the gene matches: 2. This CDR3 spans 15 amino acids.

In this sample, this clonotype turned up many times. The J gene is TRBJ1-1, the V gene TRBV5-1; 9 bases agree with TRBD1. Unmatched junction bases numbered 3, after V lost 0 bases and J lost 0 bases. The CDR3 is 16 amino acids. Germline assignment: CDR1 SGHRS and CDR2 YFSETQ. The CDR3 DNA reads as TGCGCCAGCAGCTTGGACAGGGGGCGCGTGAACACTGAAGCTTTCTTT. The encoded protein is CASSLDRGRVNTEAFF.

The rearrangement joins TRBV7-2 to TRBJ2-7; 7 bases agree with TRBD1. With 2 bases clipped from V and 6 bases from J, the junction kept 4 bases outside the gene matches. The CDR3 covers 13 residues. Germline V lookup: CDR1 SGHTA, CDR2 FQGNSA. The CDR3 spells CASSLLQGSEQYF. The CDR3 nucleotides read TGTGCCAGCAGCTTATTACAGGGGAGCGAGCAGTACTTC.

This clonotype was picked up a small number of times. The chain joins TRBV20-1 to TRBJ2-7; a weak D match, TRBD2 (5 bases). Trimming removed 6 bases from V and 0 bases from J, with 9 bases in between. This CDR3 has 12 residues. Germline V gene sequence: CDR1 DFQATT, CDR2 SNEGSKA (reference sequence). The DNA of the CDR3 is TGCAGTGCCCAGACTACCTCCTACGAGCAGTACTTC. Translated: CSAQTTSYEQYF.

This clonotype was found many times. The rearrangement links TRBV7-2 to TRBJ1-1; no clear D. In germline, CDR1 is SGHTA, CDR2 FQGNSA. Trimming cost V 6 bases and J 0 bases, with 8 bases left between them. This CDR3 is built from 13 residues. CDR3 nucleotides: TGTGCCAGCAGTAGGGATATGAACACTGAAGCTTTCTTT. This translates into CASSRDMNTEAFF.